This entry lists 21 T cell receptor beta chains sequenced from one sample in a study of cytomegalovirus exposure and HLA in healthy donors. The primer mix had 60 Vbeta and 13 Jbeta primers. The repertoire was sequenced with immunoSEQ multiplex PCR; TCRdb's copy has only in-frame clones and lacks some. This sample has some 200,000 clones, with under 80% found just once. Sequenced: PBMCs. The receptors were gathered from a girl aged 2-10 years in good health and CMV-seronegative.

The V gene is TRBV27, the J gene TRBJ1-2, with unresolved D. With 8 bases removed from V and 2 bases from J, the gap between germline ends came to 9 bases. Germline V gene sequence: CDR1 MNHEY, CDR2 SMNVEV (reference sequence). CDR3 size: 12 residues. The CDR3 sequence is CASRSGNYGYTF. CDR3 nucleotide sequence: TGTGCCAGCCGGTCGGGGAACTATGGCTACACCTTC.

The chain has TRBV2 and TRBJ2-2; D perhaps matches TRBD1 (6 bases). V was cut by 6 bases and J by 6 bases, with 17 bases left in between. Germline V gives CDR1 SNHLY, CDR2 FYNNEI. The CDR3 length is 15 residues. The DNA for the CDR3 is TGTGCCAGCAGCCCATCAGGGGTGGGTGCCGGGGAGCTGTTTTTT. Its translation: CASSPSGVGAGELFF.

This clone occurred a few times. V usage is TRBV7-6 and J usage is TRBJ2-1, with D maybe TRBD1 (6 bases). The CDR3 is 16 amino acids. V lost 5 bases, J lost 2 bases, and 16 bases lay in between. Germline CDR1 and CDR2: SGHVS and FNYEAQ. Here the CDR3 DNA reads TGTGCCAGCAGCCGCGGAGGCAGGGGTCCCTACAATGAGCAGTTCTTC. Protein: CASSRGGRGPYNEQFF. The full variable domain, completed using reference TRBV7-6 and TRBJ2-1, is GAGVSQSPRYKVTKRGQDVALRCDPISGHVSLYWYRQALGQGPEFLTYFNYEAQQDKSGLPNDRFSAERPEGSISTLTIQRTEQRDSAMYRCASSRGGRGPYNEQFFGPGTRLTVL.

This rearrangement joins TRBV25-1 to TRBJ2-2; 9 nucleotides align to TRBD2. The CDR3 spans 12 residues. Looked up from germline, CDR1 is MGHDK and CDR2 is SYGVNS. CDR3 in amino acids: CAAAGGTGELFF. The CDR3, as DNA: TGTGCAGCGGCGGGGGGGACCGGGGAGCTGTTTTTT.

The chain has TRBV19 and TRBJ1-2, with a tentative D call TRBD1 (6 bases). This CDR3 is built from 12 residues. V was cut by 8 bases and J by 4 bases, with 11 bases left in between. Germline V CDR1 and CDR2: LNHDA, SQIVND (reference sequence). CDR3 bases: TGTGCCAGTGCAGGACAGCTCTATGGCTACACCTTC. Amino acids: CASAGQLYGYTF.

This chain's CDR3 is CASSNEGRTVPQHF. The CDR3 DNA sequence: TGTGCCAGCAGCAATGAAGGTCGGACTGTGCCCCAGCATTTT. The chain combines TRBV7-9 with TRBJ1-5; unclear D gene. Trimming shortened V by 5 bases and J by 9 bases, and 17 bases separated the two germline ends. CDR3 length equals 14 residues. Germline V gene lookup returns CDR1 SEHNR and CDR2 FQNEAQ (reference sequence).

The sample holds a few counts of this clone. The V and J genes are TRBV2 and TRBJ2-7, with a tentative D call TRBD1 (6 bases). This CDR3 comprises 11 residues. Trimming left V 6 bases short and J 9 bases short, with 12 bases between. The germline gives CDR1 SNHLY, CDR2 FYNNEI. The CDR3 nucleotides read TGTGCCAGCAGATCACAGGGTCGGCAGTACTTC. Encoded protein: CASRSQGRQYF.

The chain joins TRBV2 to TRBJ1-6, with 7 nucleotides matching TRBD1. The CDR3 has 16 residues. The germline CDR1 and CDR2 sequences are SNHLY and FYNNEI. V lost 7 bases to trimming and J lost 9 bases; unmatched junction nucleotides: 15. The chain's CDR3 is CASNPPGGQKASPLHF. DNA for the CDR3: TGTGCCAGCAACCCACCAGGGGGACAGAAGGCTTCACCCCTCCACTTT.

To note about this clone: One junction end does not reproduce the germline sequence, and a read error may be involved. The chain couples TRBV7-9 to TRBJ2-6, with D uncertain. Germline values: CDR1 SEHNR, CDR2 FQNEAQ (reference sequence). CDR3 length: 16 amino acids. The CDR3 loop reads CSSRPTLDSGANVLTF. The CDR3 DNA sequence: TGTTCCAGCAGACCGACCCTAGACTCTGGGGCCAACGTCCTGACTTTC.

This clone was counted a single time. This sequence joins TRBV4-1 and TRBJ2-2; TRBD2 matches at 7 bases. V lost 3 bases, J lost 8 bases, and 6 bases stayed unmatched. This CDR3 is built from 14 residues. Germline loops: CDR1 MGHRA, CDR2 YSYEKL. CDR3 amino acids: CASSHVGGKGELFF. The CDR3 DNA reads TGCGCCAGCAGCCACGTCGGGGGGAAAGGGGAGCTGTTTTTT.

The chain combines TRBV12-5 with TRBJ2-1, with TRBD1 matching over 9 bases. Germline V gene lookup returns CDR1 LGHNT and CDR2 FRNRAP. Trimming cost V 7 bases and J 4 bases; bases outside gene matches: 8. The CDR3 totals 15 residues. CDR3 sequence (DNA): TGTGCTAGTGCCACGGGACAGGGACTTTACAATGAGCAGTTCTTC. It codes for CASATGQGLYNEQFF.

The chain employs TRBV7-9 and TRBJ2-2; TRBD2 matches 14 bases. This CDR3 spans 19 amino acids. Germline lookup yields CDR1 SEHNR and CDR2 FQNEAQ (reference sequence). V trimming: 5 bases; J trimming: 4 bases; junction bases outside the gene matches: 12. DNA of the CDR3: TGTGCCAGCAGCCCACCCGGGACTAGCGGGAGATTTGGCACCGGGGAGCTGTTTTTT. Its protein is CASSPPGTSGRFGTGELFF.

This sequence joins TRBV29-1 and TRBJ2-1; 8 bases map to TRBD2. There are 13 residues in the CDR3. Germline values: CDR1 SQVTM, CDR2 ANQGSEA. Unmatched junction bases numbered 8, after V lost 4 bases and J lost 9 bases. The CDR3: CSVGGLGFIEQFF. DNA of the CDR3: TGCAGCGTTGGGGGACTAGGCTTCATTGAGCAGTTCTTC.

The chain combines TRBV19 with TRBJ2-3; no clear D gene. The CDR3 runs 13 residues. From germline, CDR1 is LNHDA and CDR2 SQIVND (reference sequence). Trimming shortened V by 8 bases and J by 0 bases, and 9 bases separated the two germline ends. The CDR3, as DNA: TGTGCCAGTTCCCTCGGGAGCACAGATACGCAGTATTTT. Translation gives CASSLGSTDTQYF.

This chain's CDR3 is CASSAGTENSPLHF. In DNA, the CDR3 is TGCGCCAGCAGTGCCGGGACAGAAAATTCACCCCTCCACTTT. The V call is TRBV10-2, the J call TRBJ1-6; 7 positions match TRBD1. The CDR3 is 14 residues long. Germline lookup yields CDR1 WSHSY and CDR2 SAAADI. The junction had 4 bases not matched to a gene; V was cut back by 4 bases and J by 7 bases.

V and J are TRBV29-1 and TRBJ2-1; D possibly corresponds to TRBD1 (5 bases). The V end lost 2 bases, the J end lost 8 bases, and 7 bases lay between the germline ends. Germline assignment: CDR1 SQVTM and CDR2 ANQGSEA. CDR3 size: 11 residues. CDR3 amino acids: CSVERGDEQFF. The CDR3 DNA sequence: TGCAGCGTTGAAAGGGGCGATGAGCAGTTCTTC.

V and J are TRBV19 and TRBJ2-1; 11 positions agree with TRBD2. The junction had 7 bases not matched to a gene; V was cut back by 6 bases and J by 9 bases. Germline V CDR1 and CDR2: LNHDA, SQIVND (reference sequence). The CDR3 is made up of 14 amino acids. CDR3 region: CASRGSGRASEQFF. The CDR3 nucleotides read TGTGCCAGTAGGGGTAGCGGGAGGGCTAGTGAGCAGTTCTTC.

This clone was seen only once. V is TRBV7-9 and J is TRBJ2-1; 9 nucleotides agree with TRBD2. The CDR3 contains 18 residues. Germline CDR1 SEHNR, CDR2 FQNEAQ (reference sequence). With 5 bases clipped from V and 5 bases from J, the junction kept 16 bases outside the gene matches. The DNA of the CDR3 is TGTGCCAGCAGCCCAGTCCAAGGGGTACTAGCGGGCGACAATGAGCAGTTCTTC. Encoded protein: CASSPVQGVLAGDNEQFF.

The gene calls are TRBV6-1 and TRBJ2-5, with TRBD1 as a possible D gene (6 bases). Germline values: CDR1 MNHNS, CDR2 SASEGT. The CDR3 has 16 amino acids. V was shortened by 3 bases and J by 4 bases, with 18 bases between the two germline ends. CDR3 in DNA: TGTGCCAGCAGTGAGGACAGACCTCAACTCCCAGAGACCCAGTACTTC. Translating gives CASSEDRPQLPETQYF.

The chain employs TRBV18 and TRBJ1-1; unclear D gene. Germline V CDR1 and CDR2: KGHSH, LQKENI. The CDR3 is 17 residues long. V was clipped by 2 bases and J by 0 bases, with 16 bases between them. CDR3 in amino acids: CASSPLAPSIMNTEAFF. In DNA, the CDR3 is TGTGCCAGCTCACCATTGGCACCATCCATCATGAACACTGAAGCTTTCTTT.

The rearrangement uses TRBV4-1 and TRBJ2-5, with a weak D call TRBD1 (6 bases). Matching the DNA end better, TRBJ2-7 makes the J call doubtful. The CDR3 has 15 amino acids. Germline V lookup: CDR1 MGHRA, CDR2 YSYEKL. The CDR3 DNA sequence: TGCGCCAGCAGCCAAGCCGACGGGACAAACTACGAGCAGTACTTC. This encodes CASSQADGTNYEQYF.